This entry lists 13 T cell receptor beta chains sequenced from one sample in a study of blood T cell repertoires in COVID-19 (dated by TCRdb to about 2020). To prepare the library, the immunoSEQ multiplex PCR assay was applied. In its TCRdb copy, this immuneACCESS table keeps in-frame sequences only and misses some clones. Where compared with another copy, unresolved V genes explain less than half of these, and the others have no known cause. The sample has 150,000 to 200,000 clones on record, around 94% of them singletons. Roughly 0.76% of the sample lies in the top ten. Material: peripheral blood. All receptors come from a man aged 25 to 40 with COVID-19, enrolled during active disease.

The chain employs TRBV6-6 and TRBJ2-3; D ambiguous. V shed 2 bases and J shed 0 bases, with 9 bases lying between them. The CDR3 extends over 15 amino acids. Per germline, CDR1 MNHNY and CDR2 SVGAGI (reference sequence). For the CDR3, the DNA is TGTGCCAGCAGTTACGCCCACTTGAGCACAGATACGCAGTATTTT. Protein product: CASSYAHLSTDTQYF.

J is TRBJ2-1 and V is TRBV7-9; TRBD1 matches at 10 bases. Per germline, CDR1 SEHNR and CDR2 FQNEAQ (reference sequence). This CDR3 spans 15 amino acids. V was clipped by 3 bases and J by 3 bases; unmatched bases: 2. The CDR3 nucleotides read TGTGCCAGCAGCTTGGACAGGGGGAGCTACAATGAGCAGTTCTTC. Residues: CASSLDRGSYNEQFF.

The gene calls are TRBV7-9 and TRBJ1-4; 9 nucleotides agree with TRBD1. Per the germline V gene, CDR1 is SEHNR and CDR2 is FQNEAQ (reference sequence). Losses at the gene ends were 1 base for V and 10 bases for J; bases not matched to a gene: 4. The CDR3 length is 14 residues. The CDR3 coding sequence is TGTGCCAGCAGCTTAGGGGGACAGGGCGGAAAACTGTTTTTT. This gives the protein CASSLGGQGGKLFF. Full variable domain (rest looked up from reference TRBV7-9 and TRBJ1-4): DTGVSQNPRHKITKRGQNVTFRCDPISEHNRLYWYRQTLGQGPEFLTYFQNEAQLEKSRLLSDRFSAERPKGSFSTLEIQRTEQGDSAMYLCASSLGGQGGKLFFGSGTQLSVL.

The V and J genes are TRBV12-3 or TRBV12-4 and TRBJ1-1; D possibly corresponds to TRBD1 (5 bases). With 10 bases removed from V and 5 bases from J, the gap between germline ends came to 14 bases. The CDR3 has 12 amino acids. CDR3 region: CATQAPRTEAFF. CDR3 DNA sequence: TGTGCCACACAGGCCCCCCGGACTGAAGCTTTCTTT.

The chain uses TRBV19 and TRBJ1-2; 7 bases fit TRBD1. The CDR3 is 17 amino acids. Looked up from germline, CDR1 is LNHDA and CDR2 is SQIVND (reference sequence). After removal of 9 bases from V and 0 bases from J, the junction contained 16 bases not matched to a gene. The chain's CDR3 is CASDTTGVNPSNYGYTF. The DNA of the CDR3 is TGTGCCAGCGACACAACAGGGGTTAACCCTTCTAACTATGGCTACACCTTC.

This sequence joins TRBV12-3 or TRBV12-4 and TRBJ1-2; D is undetermined. The CDR3 extends over 13 amino acids. With 3 bases removed from V and 2 bases from J, the gap between germline ends came to 7 bases. For the CDR3, the DNA is TGTGCCAGCAGTTTTAGGAGGAACTATGGCTACACCTTC. It codes for CASSFRRNYGYTF.

The rearrangement joins TRBV29-1 to TRBJ2-3, with 9 positions matching TRBD1. J gave up 3 bases and V 3 bases, and 4 bases lay outside the gene matches. Germline loops: CDR1 SQVTM, CDR2 ANQGSEA. There are 14 residues in the CDR3. For the CDR3, the DNA is TGCAGCGTTGACGAGGGGACAGGGACAGATACGCAGTATTTT. It encodes CSVDEGTGTDTQYF.

The V gene is TRBV29-1, the J gene TRBJ2-5; TRBD1 might be the D (6 bases). The CDR3 consists of 13 residues. Trimming took 2 bases from V and 1 from J, leaving 8 bases between them. Germline assignment: CDR1 SQVTM and CDR2 ANQGSEA. The CDR3 spells CSVETGPQETQYF. DNA of the CDR3: TGCAGCGTTGAAACAGGGCCCCAAGAGACCCAGTACTTC.

This clone was seen a few times. The chain carries TRBV2 and TRBJ1-6; 9 bases map to TRBD1. Trimming removed 8 bases from V and 7 bases from J; junction bases left unmatched: 6. CDR1 and CDR2 from the germline V gene are SNHLY and FYNNEI. The CDR3 consists of 14 residues. CDR3 in DNA: TGTGCCAGCGTGGGGGGACAGGGAAATTCACCCCTCCACTTT. Translation: CASVGGQGNSPLHF.

The V and J genes are TRBV11-2 and TRBJ1-3, with no clear D. Germline loops: CDR1 SGHAT, CDR2 FQNNGV. Trimming pared 6 bases from V and 4 bases from J, leaving 7 bases between. There are 12 residues in the CDR3. CDR3 in amino acids: CASSFTGNTIYF. CDR3 DNA: TGTGCCAGCAGTTTTACAGGAAACACCATATATTTT.

The chain joins TRBV5-6 to TRBJ1-3; 9 nucleotides line up with TRBD1. The V gene end was trimmed by 1 base and the J gene end by 0 bases; junction bases not matched to a gene: 5. The germline V gene has CDR1 SGHDT and CDR2 YYEEEE. This CDR3 comprises 17 residues. The CDR3 is CASSLWGQGFSGNTIYF. The CDR3 DNA is TGTGCCAGCAGCTTGTGGGGACAGGGCTTCTCTGGAAACACCATATATTTT.

CDR3 in DNA: TGTGCCAGCCCTGTCGGAGTGGCGGGGGACAAAATAAGGAATGAGCAGTTCTTC. Protein product: CASPVGVAGDKIRNEQFF. The chain couples TRBV2 to TRBJ2-1, with D perhaps matching TRBD2 (7 bases). Germline CDR1 and CDR2: SNHLY and FYNNEI. V lost 8 bases to trimming and J lost 7 bases, with 30 bases between them. The CDR3 contains 18 residues. Filled out from reference TRBV2 and TRBJ2-1, the complete variable domain reads EPEVTQTPSHQVTQMGQEVILRCVPISNHLYFYWYRQILGQKVEFLVSFYNNEISEKSEIFDDQFSVERPDGSNFTLKIRSTKLEDSAMYFCASPVGVAGDKIRNEQFFGPGTRLTVL.

The CDR3 spells CASSSGQLNTEAFF. The CDR3 DNA follows: TGTGCCAGCAGTTCCGGACAGTTGAACACTGAAGCTTTCTTT. V and J are TRBV6-5 and TRBJ1-1; perhaps TRBD1 as D (6 bases). V lost 4 bases and J 0 bases, leaving 9 bases between the germline ends. Germline V gene data show CDR1 as MNHEY and CDR2 as SVGAGI. CDR3 length: 14 residues.